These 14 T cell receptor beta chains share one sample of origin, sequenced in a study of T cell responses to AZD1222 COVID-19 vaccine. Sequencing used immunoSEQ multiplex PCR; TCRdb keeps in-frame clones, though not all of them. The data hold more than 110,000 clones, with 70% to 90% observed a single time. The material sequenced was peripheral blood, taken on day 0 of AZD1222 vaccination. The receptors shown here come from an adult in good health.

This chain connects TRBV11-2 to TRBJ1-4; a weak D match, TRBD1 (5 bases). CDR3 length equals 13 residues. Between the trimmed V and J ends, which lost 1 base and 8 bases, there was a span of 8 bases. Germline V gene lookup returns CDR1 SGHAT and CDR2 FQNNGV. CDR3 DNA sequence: TGTGCCAGCAGCTTAGTGGGGGAGGAAAAACTGTTTTTT. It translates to CASSLVGEEKLFF.

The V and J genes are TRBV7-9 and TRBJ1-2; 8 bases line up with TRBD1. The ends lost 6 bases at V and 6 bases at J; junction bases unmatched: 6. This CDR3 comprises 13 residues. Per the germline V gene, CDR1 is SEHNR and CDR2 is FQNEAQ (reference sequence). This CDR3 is CASRHRGEDGYTF. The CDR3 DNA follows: TGTGCCAGCAGACACAGGGGGGAAGATGGCTACACCTTC.

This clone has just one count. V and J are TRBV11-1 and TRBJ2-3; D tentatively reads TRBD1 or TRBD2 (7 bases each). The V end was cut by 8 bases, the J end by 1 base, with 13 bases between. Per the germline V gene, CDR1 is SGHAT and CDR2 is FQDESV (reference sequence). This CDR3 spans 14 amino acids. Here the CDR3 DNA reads TGTGCCAGCTCAGGGGGGGATGGCACAGATACGCAGTATTTT. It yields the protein CASSGGDGTDTQYF.

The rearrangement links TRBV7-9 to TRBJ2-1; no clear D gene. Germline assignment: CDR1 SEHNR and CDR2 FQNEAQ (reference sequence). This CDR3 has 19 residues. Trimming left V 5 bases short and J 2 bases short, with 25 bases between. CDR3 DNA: TGTGCCAGCAGCCCCCCCGTCTCGGACCGCGTCCACCCCTACAATGAGCAGTTCTTC. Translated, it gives CASSPPVSDRVHPYNEQFF.

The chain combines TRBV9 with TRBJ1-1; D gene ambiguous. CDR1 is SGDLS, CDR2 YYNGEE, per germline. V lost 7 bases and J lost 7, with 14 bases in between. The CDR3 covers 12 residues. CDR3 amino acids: CASESRGGEAFF. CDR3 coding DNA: TGTGCCAGCGAATCCCGAGGCGGTGAAGCTTTCTTT. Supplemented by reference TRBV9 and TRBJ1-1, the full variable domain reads DSGVTQTPKHLITATGQRVTLRCSPRSGDLSVYWYQQSLDQGLQFLIQYYNGEERAKGNILERFSAQQFPDLHSELNLSSLELGDSALYFCASESRGGEAFFGQGTRLTVV.

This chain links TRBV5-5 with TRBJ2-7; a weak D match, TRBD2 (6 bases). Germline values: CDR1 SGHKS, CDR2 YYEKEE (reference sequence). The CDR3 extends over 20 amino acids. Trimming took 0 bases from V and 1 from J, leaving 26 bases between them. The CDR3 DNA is TGTGCCAGCAGCTTGGGAACAGCTTCGACTCTAGCGCTTCCTTCCTACGAGCAGTACTTC. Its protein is CASSLGTASTLALPSYEQYF.

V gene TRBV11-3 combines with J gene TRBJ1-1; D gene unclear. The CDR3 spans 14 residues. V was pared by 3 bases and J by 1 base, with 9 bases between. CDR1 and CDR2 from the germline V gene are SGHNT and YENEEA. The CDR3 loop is CASSFKPGNTEAFF. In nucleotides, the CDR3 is TGTGCCAGCAGCTTCAAGCCAGGGAACACTGAAGCTTTCTTT.

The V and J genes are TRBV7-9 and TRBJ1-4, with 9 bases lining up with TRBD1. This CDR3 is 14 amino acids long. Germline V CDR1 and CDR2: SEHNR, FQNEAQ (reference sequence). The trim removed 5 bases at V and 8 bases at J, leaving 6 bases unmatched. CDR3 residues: CASSRQGGHEKLFF. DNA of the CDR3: TGTGCCAGCAGCCGACAGGGGGGGCACGAAAAACTGTTTTTT.

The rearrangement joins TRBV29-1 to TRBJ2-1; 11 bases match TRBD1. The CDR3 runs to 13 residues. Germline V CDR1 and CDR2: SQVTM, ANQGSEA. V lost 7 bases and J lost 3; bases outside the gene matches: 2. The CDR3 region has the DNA TGCAGCGGAGGGACAGGGGGCTACAATGAGCAGTTCTTC. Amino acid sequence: CSGGTGGYNEQFF.

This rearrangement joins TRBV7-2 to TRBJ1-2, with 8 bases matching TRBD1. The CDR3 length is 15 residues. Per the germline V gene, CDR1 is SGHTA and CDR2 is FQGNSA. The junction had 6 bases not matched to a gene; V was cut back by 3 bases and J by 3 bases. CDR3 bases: TGTGCCAGCAGCTTGATGGACAGGGATTACTATGGCTACACCTTC. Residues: CASSLMDRDYYGYTF.

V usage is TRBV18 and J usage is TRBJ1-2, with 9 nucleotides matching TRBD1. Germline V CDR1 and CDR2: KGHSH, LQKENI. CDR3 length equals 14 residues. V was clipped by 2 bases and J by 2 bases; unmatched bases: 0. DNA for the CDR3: TGTGCCAGCTCACCAGGACAGGGGAACTATGGCTACACCTTC. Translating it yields CASSPGQGNYGYTF.

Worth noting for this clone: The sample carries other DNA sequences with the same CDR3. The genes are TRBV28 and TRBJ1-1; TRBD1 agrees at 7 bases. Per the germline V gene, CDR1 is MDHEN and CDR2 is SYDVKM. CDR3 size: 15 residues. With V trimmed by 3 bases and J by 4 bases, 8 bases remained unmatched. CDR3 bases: TGTGCCAGCAGTTTCCCTCGCCAGGGGGTCACTGAAGCTTTCTTT. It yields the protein CASSFPRQGVTEAFF.

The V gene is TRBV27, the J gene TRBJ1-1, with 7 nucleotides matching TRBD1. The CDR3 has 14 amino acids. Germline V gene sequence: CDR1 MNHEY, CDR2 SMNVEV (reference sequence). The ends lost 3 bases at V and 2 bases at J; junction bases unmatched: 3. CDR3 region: CASSLWDRNTEAFF. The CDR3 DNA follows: TGTGCCAGCAGTTTGTGGGACAGAAACACTGAAGCTTTCTTT.

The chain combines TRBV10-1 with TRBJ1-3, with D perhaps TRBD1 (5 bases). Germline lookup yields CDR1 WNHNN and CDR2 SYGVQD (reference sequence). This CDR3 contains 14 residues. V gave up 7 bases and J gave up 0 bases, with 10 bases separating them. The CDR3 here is CASTQGLSGNTIYF. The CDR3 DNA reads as TGCGCCAGCACCCAGGGCCTCTCTGGAAACACCATATATTTT.